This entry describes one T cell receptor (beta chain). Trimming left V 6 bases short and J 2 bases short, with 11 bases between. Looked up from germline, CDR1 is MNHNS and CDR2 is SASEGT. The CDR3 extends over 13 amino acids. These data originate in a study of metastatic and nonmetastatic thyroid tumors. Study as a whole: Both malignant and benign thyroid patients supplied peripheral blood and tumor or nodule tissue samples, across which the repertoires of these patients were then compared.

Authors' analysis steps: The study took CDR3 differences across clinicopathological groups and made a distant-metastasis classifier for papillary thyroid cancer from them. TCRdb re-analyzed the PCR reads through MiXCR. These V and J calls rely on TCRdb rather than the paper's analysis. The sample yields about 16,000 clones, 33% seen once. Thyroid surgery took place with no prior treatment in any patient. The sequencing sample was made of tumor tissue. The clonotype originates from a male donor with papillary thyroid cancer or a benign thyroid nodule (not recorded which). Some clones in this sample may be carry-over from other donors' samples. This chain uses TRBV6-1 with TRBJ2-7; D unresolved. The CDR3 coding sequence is TGTGCCAGCAGCCCCCTAGTTCCCTACGAGCAGTACTTC. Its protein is CASSPLVPYEQYF.